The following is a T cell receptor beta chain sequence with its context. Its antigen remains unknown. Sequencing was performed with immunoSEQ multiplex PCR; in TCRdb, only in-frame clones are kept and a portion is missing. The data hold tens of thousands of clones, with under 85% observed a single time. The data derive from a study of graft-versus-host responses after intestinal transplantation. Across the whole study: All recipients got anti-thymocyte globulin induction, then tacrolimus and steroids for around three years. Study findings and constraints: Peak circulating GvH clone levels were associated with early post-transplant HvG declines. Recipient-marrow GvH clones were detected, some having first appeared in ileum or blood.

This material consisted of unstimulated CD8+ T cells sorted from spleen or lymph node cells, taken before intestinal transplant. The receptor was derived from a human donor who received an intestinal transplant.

The CDR3 loop is CSVESLVSNEQFF. Here the CDR3 DNA reads TGCAGCGTTGAAAGCCTAGTTAGTAATGAGCAGTTCTTC. This sequence joins TRBV29-1 and TRBJ2-1; D is uncertain. V gave up 2 bases and J gave up 7 bases, with 12 bases separating them. This CDR3 comprises 13 residues. The germline V gene has CDR1 SQVTM and CDR2 ANQGSEA.